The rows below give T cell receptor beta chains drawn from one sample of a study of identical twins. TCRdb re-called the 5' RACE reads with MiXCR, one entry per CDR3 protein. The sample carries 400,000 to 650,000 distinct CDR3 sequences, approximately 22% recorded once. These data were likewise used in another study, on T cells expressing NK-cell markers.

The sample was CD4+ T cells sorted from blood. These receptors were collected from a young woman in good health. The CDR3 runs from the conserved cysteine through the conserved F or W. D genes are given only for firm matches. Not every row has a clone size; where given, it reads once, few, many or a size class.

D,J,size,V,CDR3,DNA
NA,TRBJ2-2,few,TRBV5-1,CASQRSQGGGTGELFF,TGCGCCAGCCAACGGAGCCAGGGAGGTGGCACCGGGGAGCTGTTTTTT
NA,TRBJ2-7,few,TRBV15,CATRSKPGATPYEQYF,TGTGCCACCAGATCGAAACCGGGGGCTACCCCCTACGAGCAGTACTTC
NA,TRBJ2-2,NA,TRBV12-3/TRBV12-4,CASNDRTGELFF,TGTGCCAGCAACGACAGGACCGGGGAGCTGTTTTTT
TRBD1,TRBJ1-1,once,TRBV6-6,CASSYGDRDAAFF,TGTGCCAGCAGTTACGGCGACAGGGACGCAGCTTTCTTT
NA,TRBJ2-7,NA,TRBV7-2,CASSLSDPGHEQYF,TGTGCCAGCAGCTTAAGTGACCCGGGCCACGAGCAGTACTTC
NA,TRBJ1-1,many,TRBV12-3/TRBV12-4,CASSRGGRAEAFF,TGTGCCAGCAGTCGCGGTGGGAGGGCTGAAGCTTTCTTT
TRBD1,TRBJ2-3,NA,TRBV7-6,CASSLRPGQGSDTQYF,TGTGCCAGCAGCTTACGCCCCGGACAGGGGTCAGATACGCAGTATTTT
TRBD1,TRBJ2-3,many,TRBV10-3,CATEGQGTDTQYF,TGTGCCACCGAGGGACAGGGGACAGATACGCAGTATTTT
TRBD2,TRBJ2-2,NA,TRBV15,CATSRDPGGDTGELFF,TGTGCCACCAGCAGAGATCCGGGGGGGGACACCGGGGAGCTGTTTTTT
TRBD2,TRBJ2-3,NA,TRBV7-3,CASSLGTGLLQYF,TGTGCCAGCAGCTTAGGAACGGGACTACTGCAGTATTTT
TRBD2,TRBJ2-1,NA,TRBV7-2,CASSPSVLAVYNEQFF,TGTGCCAGCAGCCCATCGGTACTAGCGGTGTACAATGAGCAGTTCTTC
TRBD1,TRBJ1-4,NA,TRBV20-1,CSARLTGGEKLFF,TGCAGTGCCAGGCTGACAGGGGGTGAAAAACTGTTTTTT
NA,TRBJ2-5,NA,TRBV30,CAWGGNRDKETQYF,TGTGCCTGGGGCGGTAACAGGGATAAGGAGACCCAGTACTTC
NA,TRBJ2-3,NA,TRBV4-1,CASSHSVRDTQYF,TGCGCCAGCAGCCATTCAGTTAGGGATACGCAGTATTTT
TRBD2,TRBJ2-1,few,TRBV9,CASSTRRGLAFRGEQFF,TGTGCCAGCAGCACCCGGCGGGGACTAGCATTTCGTGGTGAGCAGTTCTTC
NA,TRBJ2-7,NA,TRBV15,CATSPMPESEQYF,TGTGCCACCAGCCCGATGCCAGAGAGCGAGCAGTACTTC
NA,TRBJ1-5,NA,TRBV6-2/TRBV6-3,CASSYLDGVGNQPQHF,TGTGCCAGCAGTTACCTCGACGGGGTGGGCAATCAGCCCCAGCATTTT
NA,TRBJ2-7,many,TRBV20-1,CSARVTGIFGEQYF,TGCAGTGCTAGGGTAACCGGGATTTTTGGCGAGCAGTACTTC
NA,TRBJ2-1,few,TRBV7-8,CASSLTPPGTTERRGQFF,TGTGCCAGCAGCCTCACCCCACCGGGGACCACCGAGAGGAGGGGACAGTTCTTC
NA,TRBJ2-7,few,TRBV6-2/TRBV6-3,CASSPENEQYF,TGTGCCAGCAGTCCCGAGAACGAGCAGTACTTC
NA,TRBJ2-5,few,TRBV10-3,CAIRLDSTRTQYF,TGTGCCATCAGACTCGACAGTACCAGGACCCAGTACTTC
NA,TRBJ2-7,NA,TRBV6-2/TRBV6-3,CASKYWDDRNSYEQYF,TGTGCCAGCAAATACTGGGATGACAGGAATTCCTACGAGCAGTACTTC
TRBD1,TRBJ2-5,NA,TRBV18,CASSSQGPGSDGTQYF,TGTGCCAGCTCATCACAGGGGCCAGGTAGCGACGGGACCCAGTACTTC
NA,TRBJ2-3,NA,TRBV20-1,CSARSSFSEYF,TGCAGTGCTAGATCCTCTTTCTCCGAGTATTTT
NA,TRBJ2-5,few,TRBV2,CASSLTRRGEETQYF,TGTGCCAGCAGTTTAACCCGACGGGGAGAAGAGACCCAGTACTTC
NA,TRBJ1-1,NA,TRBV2,CASSAQGETEAFF,TGTGCCAGCAGTGCTCAAGGGGAAACTGAAGCTTTCTTT
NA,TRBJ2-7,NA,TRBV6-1,CASSENGYAYEQYF,TGTGCCAGCAGTGAAAACGGGTACGCCTACGAGCAGTACTTC
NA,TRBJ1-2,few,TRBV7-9,CASSPTRGGYTF,TGTGCCAGCAGCCCCACAAGGGGCGGCTACACCTTC
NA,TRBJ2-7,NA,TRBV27,CASRQTGAKYEQYF,TGTGCCAGCAGGCAGACAGGTGCCAAGTACGAGCAGTACTTC
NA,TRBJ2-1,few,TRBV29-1,CSARLSAAYNEQFF,TGCAGCGCCCGTCTATCGGCGGCCTACAATGAGCAGTTCTTC
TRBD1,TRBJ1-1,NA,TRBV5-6,CASSLGIRDRWNTEAFF,TGTGCCAGCAGCTTGGGAATTCGGGACAGATGGAACACTGAAGCTTTCTTT